This T cell receptor (beta chain) was retrieved from a study of response to subunit inactivated influenza vaccine. The sample holds a few counts of this clonotype. No antigen is known for it. Study-level findings and limits: The authors suggested that every seasonal influenza vaccination recruits few new T cells.

TCRdb reanalysed the RT-PCR reads using MiXCR and keeps one entry per CDR3 protein. The profile shows about 160,000 distinct CDR3 sequences, approximately 10% of them singletons. The CDR3 spans 15 residues. CDR1 is MNHGY and CDR2 is SAAAGT in the germline V gene. The ends lost 5 bases at V and 2 bases at J; junction bases unmatched: 4. This material consisted of non-naive T cells sorted from PBMCs, taken roughly 48 days after vaccination. The TCR comes from a man aged 50 to 59 who received an inactivated influenza vaccine. The chain has TRBV6-8 and TRBJ2-2; 8 nucleotides match TRBD1. Written as DNA, the CDR3 is TGTGCCAGCAGTAAGGACAGGGCAAACACCGGGGAGCTGTTTTTT. As protein: CASSKDRANTGELFF.